Listed here are 5 T cell receptor beta chains from one sample, sequenced in a study of blood T cell repertoires in COVID-19. Profiled with immunoSEQ multiplex PCR; TCRdb holds only in-frame clones, not every one. The table lists around 70,000 clones, roughly 80% of them singletons, with less than 15% in the top ten. The material sequenced was peripheral blood. These receptors all stem from a human donor in a cohort sampled during active COVID-19.

The CDR3 sequence is CASSLGETGGRTEAFF. In nucleotides, the CDR3 is TGTGCCAGCAGCCTAGGGGAGACAGGGGGCCGGACTGAAGCTTTCTTT. This sequence joins TRBV7-9 and TRBJ1-1, with TRBD1 matching over 10 bases. The CDR3 is 16 amino acids. The germline gives CDR1 SEHNR, CDR2 FQNEAQ (reference sequence). Trimming cost V 5 bases and J 5 bases; bases outside gene matches: 11.

Only a few counts were recorded for this clone. This chain links TRBV11-2 with TRBJ1-3; D may be TRBD1 (5 bases). This CDR3 is built from 13 residues. Germline assignment: CDR1 SGHAT and CDR2 FQNNGV. V lost 1 base and J 7 bases, leaving 8 bases between the germline ends. DNA for the CDR3: TGTGCCAGCAGCTTAGCAGGGTTTAACACCATATATTTT. Translation gives CASSLAGFNTIYF.

The genes are TRBV7-2 and TRBJ2-3; 8 bases align to TRBD2. V dropped 3 bases and J dropped 5; count of bases not matched to a gene: 10. The CDR3 loop spans 16 amino acids. The germline V gene has CDR1 SGHTA and CDR2 FQGNSA. The CDR3 DNA reads as TGTGCCAGCAGCTTCTTAGCGGGAAGCGTGTTAGATACGCAGTATTTT. Its protein product is CASSFLAGSVLDTQYF. The full variable domain, in which reference TRBV7-2 and TRBJ2-3 provide the parts outside the CDR3, is GAGVSQSPSNKVTEKGKDVELRCDPISGHTALYWYRQSLGQGLEFLIYFQGNSAPDKSGLPSDRFSAERTGGSVSTLTIQRTQQEDSAVYLCASSFLAGSVLDTQYFGPGTRLTVL.

The genes are TRBV5-5 and TRBJ2-5; D perhaps matches TRBD2 (6 bases). Germline CDR1 and CDR2: SGHKS and YYEKEE (reference sequence). The CDR3 runs to 14 residues. V was cut by 3 bases and J by 2 bases, with 11 bases left in between. The CDR3 DNA reads TGTGCCAGCAGCTCCCTGACTAGGCAAGAGACCCAGTACTTC. Its translation: CASSSLTRQETQYF.

The rearrangement joins TRBV30 to TRBJ2-3; D gene unclear. V lost 3 bases to trimming and J lost 5 bases, with 6 bases between them. The germline V gene encodes CDR1 GTSNPN and CDR2 SVGIG (reference sequence). The CDR3 contains 11 residues. The CDR3 protein is CAWSFRDTQYF. CDR3 bases: TGTGCCTGGAGCTTTAGAGATACGCAGTATTTT.